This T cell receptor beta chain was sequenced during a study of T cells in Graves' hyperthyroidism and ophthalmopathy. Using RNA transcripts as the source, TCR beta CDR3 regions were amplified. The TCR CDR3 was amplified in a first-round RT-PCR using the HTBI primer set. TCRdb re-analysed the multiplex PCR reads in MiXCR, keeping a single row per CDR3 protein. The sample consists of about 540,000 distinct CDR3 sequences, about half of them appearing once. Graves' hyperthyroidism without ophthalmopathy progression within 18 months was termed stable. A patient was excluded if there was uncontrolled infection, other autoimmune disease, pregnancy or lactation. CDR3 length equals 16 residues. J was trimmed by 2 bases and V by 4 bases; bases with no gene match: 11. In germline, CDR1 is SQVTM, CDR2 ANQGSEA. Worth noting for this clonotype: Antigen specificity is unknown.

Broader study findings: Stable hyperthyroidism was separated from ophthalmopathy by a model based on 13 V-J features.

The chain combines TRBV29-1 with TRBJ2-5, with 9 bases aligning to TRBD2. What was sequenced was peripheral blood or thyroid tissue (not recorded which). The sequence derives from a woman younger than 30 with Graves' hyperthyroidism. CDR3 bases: TGCAGCGTTGTCCCTGGAGCGGGAGGAGCACAAGAGACCCAGTACTTC. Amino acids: CSVVPGAGGAQETQYF.